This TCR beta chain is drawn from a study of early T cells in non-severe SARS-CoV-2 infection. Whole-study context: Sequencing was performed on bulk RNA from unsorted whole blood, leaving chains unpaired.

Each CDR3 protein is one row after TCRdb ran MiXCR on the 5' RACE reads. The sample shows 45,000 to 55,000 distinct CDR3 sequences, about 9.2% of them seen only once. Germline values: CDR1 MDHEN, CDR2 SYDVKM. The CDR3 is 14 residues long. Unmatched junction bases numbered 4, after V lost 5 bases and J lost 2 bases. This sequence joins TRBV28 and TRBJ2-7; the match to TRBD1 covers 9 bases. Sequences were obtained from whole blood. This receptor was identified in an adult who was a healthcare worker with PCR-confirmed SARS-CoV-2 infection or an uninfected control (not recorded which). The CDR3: CASSTGTGPYEQYF. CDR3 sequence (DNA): TGTGCCAGCAGTACCGGGACAGGGCCCTACGAGCAGTACTTC.